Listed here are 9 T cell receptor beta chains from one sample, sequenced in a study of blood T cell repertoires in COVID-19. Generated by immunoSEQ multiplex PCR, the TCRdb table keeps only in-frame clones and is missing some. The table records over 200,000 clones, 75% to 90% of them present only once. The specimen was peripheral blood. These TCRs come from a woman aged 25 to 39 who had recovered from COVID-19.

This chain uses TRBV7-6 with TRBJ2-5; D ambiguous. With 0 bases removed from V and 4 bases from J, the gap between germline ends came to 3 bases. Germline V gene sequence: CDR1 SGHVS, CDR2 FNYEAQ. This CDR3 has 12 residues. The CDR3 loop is CASSLARETQYF. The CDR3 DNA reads TGTGCCAGCAGCTTAGCGCGAGAGACCCAGTACTTC.

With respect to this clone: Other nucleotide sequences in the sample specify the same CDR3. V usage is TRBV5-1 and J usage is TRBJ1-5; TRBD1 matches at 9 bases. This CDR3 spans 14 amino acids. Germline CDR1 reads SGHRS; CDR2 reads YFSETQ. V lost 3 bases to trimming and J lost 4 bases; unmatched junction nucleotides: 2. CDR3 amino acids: CASSSGTGNQPQHF. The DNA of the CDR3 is TGCGCCAGCAGCTCCGGGACAGGGAATCAGCCCCAGCATTTT.

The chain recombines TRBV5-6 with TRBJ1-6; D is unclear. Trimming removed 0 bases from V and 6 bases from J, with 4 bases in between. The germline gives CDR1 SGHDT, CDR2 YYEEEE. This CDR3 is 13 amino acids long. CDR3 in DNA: TGTGCCAGCAGCTTGGGAGGTAATTCACCCCTCCACTTT. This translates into CASSLGGNSPLHF.

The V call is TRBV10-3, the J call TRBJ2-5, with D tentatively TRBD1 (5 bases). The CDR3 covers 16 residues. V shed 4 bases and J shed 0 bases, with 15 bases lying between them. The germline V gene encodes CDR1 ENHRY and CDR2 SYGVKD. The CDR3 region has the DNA TGTGCCATCAGTGGCACAGGATCCTCCAACCAAGAGACCCAGTACTTC. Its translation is CAISGTGSSNQETQYF.

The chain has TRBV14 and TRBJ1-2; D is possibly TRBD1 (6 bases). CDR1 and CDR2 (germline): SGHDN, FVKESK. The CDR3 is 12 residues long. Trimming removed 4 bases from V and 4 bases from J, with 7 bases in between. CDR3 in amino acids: CASSPDSYGYTF. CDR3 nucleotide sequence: TGTGCCAGCAGCCCGGACAGCTATGGCTACACCTTC.

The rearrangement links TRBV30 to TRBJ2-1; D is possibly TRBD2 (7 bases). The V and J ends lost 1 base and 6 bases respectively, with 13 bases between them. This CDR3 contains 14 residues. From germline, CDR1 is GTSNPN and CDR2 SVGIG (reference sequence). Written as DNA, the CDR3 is TGTGCCTGGAGTGGTGGGGGGGCACCCAATGAGCAGTTCTTC. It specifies CAWSGGGAPNEQFF. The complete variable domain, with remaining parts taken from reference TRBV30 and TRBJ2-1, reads SQTIHQWPATLVQPVGSPLSLECTVEGTSNPNLYWYRQAAGRGLQLLFYSVGIGQISSEVPQNLSASRPQDRQFILSSKKLLLSDSGFYLCAWSGGGAPNEQFFGPGTRLTVL.

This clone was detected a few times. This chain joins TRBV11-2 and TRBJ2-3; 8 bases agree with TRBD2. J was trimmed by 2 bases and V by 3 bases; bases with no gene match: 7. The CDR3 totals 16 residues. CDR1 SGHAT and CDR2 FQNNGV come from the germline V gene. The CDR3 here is CASSFHLAGPTDTQYF. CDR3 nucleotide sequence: TGTGCCAGCAGCTTTCACCTAGCGGGTCCCACAGATACGCAGTATTTT.

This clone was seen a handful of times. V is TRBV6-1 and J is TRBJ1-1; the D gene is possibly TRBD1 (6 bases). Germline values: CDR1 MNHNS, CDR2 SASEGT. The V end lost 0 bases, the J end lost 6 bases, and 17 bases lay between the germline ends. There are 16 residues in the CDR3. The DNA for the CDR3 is TGTGCCAGCAGTGAAGCAACAGGGTCCGAGGGTTCTGAAGCTTTCTTT. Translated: CASSEATGSEGSEAFF.

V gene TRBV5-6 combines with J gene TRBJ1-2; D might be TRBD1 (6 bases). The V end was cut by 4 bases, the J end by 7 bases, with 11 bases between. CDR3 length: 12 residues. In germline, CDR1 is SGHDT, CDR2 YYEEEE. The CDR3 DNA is TGTGCCAGCAGCCGACAGGCTCGTGGCTACACCTTC. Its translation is CASSRQARGYTF.